This is a list of T cell receptor beta chains from one sample in a study of CD8 T cells in Susac syndrome. From the immunoSEQ multiplex PCR reads, TCRdb called clonotypes with MiXCR, one entry per CDR3 protein. The top ten hold over 0.12% of the sample, which has 150,000 to 200,000 distinct CDR3 sequences, over 85% seen once. Input material: CD4+ T cells from PBMCs. The source is a human donor in good health. CDR3s include the opening cysteine and the closing phenylalanine or tryptophan. The D gene is left open where the match is weak. Size values are once, few and many counts, or a class for expanded clones, and some rows have none.

v_call	j_call	clone_size	d_call	cdr3_aa	cdr3_nt
TRBV12-3/TRBV12-4	TRBJ2-1	-	-	CASSSRDTYNEQFF	TGTGCCAGCAGTTCCAGGGACACCTACAATGAGCAGTTCTTC
TRBV20-1	TRBJ2-3	-	-	CSAPLYRHTDTQYF	TGCAGTGCCCCCCTGTATAGGCACACAGATACGCAGTATTTT
TRBV28	TRBJ2-7	-	-	CASTHRDISSYEQYF	TGTGCCAGCACCCACCGGGACATAAGCTCCTACGAGCAGTACTTC
TRBV12-3/TRBV12-4	TRBJ2-7	-	TRBD1	CASTRDRAYEQYF	TGTGCCAGCACCCGGGACAGGGCCTACGAGCAGTACTTC
TRBV6-1	TRBJ2-1	few	TRBD1	CASSADRDQFF	TGTGCCAGCAGCGCCGACAGGGACCAGTTCTTC
TRBV12-3/TRBV12-4	TRBJ1-1	-	TRBD1	CASSRRTGEVNTEAFF	TGTGCCAGCAGTCGACGGACAGGGGAAGTGAACACTGAAGCTTTCTTT
TRBV30	TRBJ1-5	-	-	CAWSSDRSNQPQHF	TGTGCCTGGAGTTCCGACAGGAGCAATCAGCCCCAGCATTTT
TRBV3-1	TRBJ2-1	-	-	CASSSPGDEQFF	TGTGCCAGCAGCTCGCCAGGGGATGAGCAGTTCTTC
TRBV7-2	TRBJ2-1	-	-	CASSLDTGLHNEQFF	TGTGCCAGCAGCTTGGATACCGGCCTCCACAATGAGCAGTTCTTC
TRBV12-3/TRBV12-4	TRBJ2-5	-	-	CASSLRAGSDGTQYF	TGTGCCAGCAGTTTAAGAGCAGGGTCTGATGGGACCCAGTACTTC
TRBV29-1	TRBJ2-1	once	-	CSVQRRSYEQFF	TGCAGCGTTCAGCGCCGATCGTATGAGCAGTTCTTC
TRBV2	TRBJ2-3	-	-	CASSGPAGTDTQYF	TGTGCCAGCAGTGGACCGGCGGGTACAGATACGCAGTATTTT
TRBV18	TRBJ2-3	-	-	CASSPTDVDLGTTDTQYF	TGTGCCAGCTCACCGACTGATGTAGATCTAGGAACCACAGATACGCAGTATTTT
TRBV12-3/TRBV12-4	TRBJ2-1	-	TRBD2	CASTGLAGNNEQFF	TGTGCCAGCACCGGACTAGCGGGAAACAATGAGCAGTTCTTC
TRBV3-1	TRBJ1-2	once	-	CASSRLDGYTF	TGTGCCAGCAGCCGACTCGATGGCTACACCTTC
TRBV27	TRBJ2-7	-	TRBD1	CASSYRDRVHEQYF	TGTGCCAGCAGTTATCGGGACAGGGTGCACGAGCAGTACTTC
TRBV2	TRBJ1-5	-	-	CASSLDRLGNQPQHF	TGTGCCAGCAGTCTCGACAGGTTGGGCAATCAGCCCCAGCATTTT
TRBV19	TRBJ1-6	-	-	CASNEQQNSPLHF	TGTGCCAGTAATGAACAGCAGAATTCACCCCTCCACTTT
TRBV5-6	TRBJ2-5	few	-	CASSLQGRETQYF	TGTGCCAGCAGCTTGCAGGGGCGAGAGACCCAGTACTTC
TRBV18	TRBJ2-7	-	-	CASSPGPRSSYEQYF	TGTGCCAGCTCACCCGGGCCCCGAAGCTCCTACGAGCAGTACTTC
TRBV30	TRBJ2-6	-	-	CASARPGANVLTF	TGTGCCTCGGCCCGGCCTGGGGCCAACGTCCTGACTTTC
TRBV12-3/TRBV12-4	TRBJ1-5	-	-	CASSLQERQPQHF	TGTGCCAGCAGTTTACAGGAACGGCAGCCCCAGCATTTT
TRBV20-1	TRBJ2-1	-	-	CSALPLGPQSSYNEQFF	TGCAGTGCTCTCCCCTTGGGGCCACAGAGCTCCTACAATGAGCAGTTCTTC
TRBV9	TRBJ1-6	-	-	CASSVDRNSPLHF	TGTGCCAGCAGCGTAGATCGGAATTCACCCCTCCACTTT
TRBV2	TRBJ2-6	-	-	CASVDRIPSSGANVLTF	TGTGCCAGCGTAGACAGGATACCCTCCTCTGGGGCCAACGTCCTGACTTTC
TRBV5-4	TRBJ1-1	-	TRBD1	CASSFGQGRGTAFF	TGTGCCAGCAGCTTCGGACAGGGGCGTGGTACGGCTTTCTTT
TRBV10-3	TRBJ2-1	-	-	CATHGQSDNEQFF	TGTGCCACCCACGGACAGAGTGACAATGAGCAGTTCTTC
TRBV15	TRBJ2-3	-	-	CATSGVSGGGTDTQYF	TGTGCCACCAGCGGAGTATCGGGCGGTGGCACAGATACGCAGTATTTT
TRBV14	TRBJ2-3	-	TRBD1	CASSQPGQGADTQYF	TGTGCCAGCAGCCAACCGGGACAGGGAGCAGATACGCAGTATTTT
TRBV7-2	TRBJ2-3	many	-	CASSSSTDTQYF	TGTGCCAGCAGTTCTAGCACAGATACGCAGTATTTT
TRBV24-1	TRBJ2-7	-	-	CATSATRTGVGHEQYF	TGTGCCACCAGTGCCACCAGGACTGGGGTCGGACACGAGCAGTACTTC
TRBV7-8	TRBJ1-1	-	TRBD1	CASSLAGGGEAFF	TGTGCCAGCAGCTTAGCAGGGGGCGGTGAAGCTTTCTTT
TRBV20-1	TRBJ2-3	-	-	CSAPTTDTQYF	TGCAGTGCTCCCACCACAGATACGCAGTATTTT
TRBV7-9	TRBJ2-7	-	TRBD1	CASRLDRDEQYF	TGTGCCAGCAGGCTGGACAGGGACGAGCAGTACTTC
TRBV6-2/TRBV6-3	TRBJ2-7	-	TRBD1	CASSPRGTAISYEQYF	TGTGCCAGCAGCCCGAGGGGGACAGCGATCTCCTACGAGCAGTACTTC
TRBV27	TRBJ2-7	-	-	CASSLFPGRSYEQYF	TGTGCCAGCAGTTTATTTCCAGGTCGCTCCTACGAGCAGTACTTC
TRBV7-9	TRBJ2-3	-	TRBD2	CASSGGLADADTQYF	TGTGCCAGCAGCGGCGGACTAGCGGACGCAGATACGCAGTATTTT
TRBV20-1	TRBJ2-2	once	-	CSASGAAGELFF	TGCAGTGCTAGTGGCGCGGCCGGGGAGCTGTTTTTT
TRBV19	TRBJ1-1	-	TRBD1	CASRTTGGNTEAFF	TGTGCCAGTAGAACGACAGGGGGCAACACTGAAGCTTTCTTT
TRBV2	TRBJ2-5	-	-	CASSLREETQYF	TGTGCCAGTAGCCTAAGGGAGGAGACCCAGTACTTC